The entry below describes one TCR beta chain. What it recognizes is unknown. The sample is drawn from a study of blood T cells in healthy people across ages. Study-wide results and caveats: Investigators viewed diversity estimates from one million T cells as underestimates, the study reported.

A second PCR of 7 to 11 cycles used a sample-barcoded 5' primer and a J-beta primer mix. Via MiXCR, TCRdb re-called the 5' RACE reads, giving one row per CDR3 protein. The repertoire has around 970,000 distinct CDR3 sequences, 51% of them found once; the top ten carry roughly 23%. This clonotype was sampled from a woman aged 55-70 years in good health. What was sequenced was blood.

The CDR3 coding sequence is TGTGCCAGCAGTTTCCCTGCTAGCGGGACCTTCTACGAGCAGTACTTC. Its translation is CASSFPASGTFYEQYF. The chain employs TRBV28 and TRBJ2-7; the match to TRBD2 covers 9 bases. The CDR3 spans 16 residues. Germline-derived CDR1 and CDR2 are MDHEN and SYDVKM. J gave up 3 bases and V 3 bases, and 9 bases lay outside the gene matches.